This entry features one T cell receptor beta chain sequence. The sample is drawn from a study of blood T cell repertoires in COVID-19. Overall study context: Samples came from the United States, Italy and Spain, spanning acute and convalescent COVID-19.

The CDR3 is 14 residues long. V dropped 5 bases and J dropped 4 bases, with 12 bases sitting between them. Germline CDR1 and CDR2: SGHTA and FQGTGA. As originally analysed: Scientists estimated how many nucleated cells there were by amplifying reference gene primers. Only in-frame clones appear in the TCRdb table, and some are missing; sequencing was by immunoSEQ multiplex PCR. V, J and clone size reflect that table, while D and trimming were determined from the DNA. The sample holds about 360,000 clones, 65% to 90% seen once. The sample comprised peripheral blood. The chain combines TRBV7-3 with TRBJ2-1, with no clear D. This TCR was sampled from a woman between 55 and 75 years old with COVID-19, enrolled during active disease. Here the CDR3 reads CASSTSPGYNEQFF. The DNA of the CDR3 is TGTGCCAGCAGCACCTCTCCCGGTTACAATGAGCAGTTCTTC.